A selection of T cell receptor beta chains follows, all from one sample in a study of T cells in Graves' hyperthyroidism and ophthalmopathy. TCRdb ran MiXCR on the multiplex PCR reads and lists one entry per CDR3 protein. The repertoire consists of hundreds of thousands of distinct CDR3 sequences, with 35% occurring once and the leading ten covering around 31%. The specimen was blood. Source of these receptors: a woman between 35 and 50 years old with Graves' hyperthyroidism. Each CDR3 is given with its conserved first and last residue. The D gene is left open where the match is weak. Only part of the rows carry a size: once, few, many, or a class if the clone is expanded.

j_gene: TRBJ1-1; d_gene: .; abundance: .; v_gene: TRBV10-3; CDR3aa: CASSESSPLNTEASF; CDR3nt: TGTGCCAGCAGTGAGTCTTCCCCCTTAAACACTGAAGCTTCCTTT
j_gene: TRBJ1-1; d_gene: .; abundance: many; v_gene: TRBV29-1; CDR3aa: CSVGARKDTEAFF; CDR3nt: TGCAGCGTGGGGGCGCGGAAGGACACTGAAGCTTTCTTT
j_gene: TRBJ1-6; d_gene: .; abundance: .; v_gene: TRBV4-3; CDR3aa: CASSQDRGVPNSPLHF; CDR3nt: TGCGCCAGCAGCCAAGATCGGGGGGTCCCTAATTCACCCCTCCACTTT
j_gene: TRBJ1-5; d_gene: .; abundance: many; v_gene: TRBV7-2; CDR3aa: CASSFMTDGRQPQHF; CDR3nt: TGTGCCAGCAGCTTTATGACAGACGGACGTCAGCCCCAGCATTTT
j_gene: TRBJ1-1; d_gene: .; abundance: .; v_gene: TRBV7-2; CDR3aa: CASSFLGGREAFF; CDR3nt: TGTGCCAGCAGCTTCCTGGGCGGGAGGGAAGCTTTCTTT
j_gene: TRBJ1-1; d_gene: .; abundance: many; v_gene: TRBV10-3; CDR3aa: CAISEFQAPLEAFF; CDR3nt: TGTGCCATCAGTGAGTTTCAGGCTCCCCTGGAAGCTTTCTTT
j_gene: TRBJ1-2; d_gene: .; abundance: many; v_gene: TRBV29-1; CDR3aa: CSVDFGEFGGYTF; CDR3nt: TGCAGCGTTGATTTCGGGGAATTCGGTGGCTACACCTTC
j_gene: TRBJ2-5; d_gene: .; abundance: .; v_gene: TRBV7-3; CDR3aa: CASSRTGARQETQYF; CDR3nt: TGTGCCAGCAGCCGTACGGGGGCTCGCCAAGAGACCCAGTACTTC
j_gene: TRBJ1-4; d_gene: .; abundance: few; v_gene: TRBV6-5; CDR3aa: CASSPLDGLNDEKLFF; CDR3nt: TGTGCCAGCAGTCCCCTGGATGGGCTCAACGATGAAAAACTGTTTTTT
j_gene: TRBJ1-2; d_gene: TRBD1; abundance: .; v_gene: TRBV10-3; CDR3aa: CAISLQGRGYGYTF; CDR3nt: TGTGCCATCAGTTTACAGGGGAGAGGGTATGGCTACACCTTC
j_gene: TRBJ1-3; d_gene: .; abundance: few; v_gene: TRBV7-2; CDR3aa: CASSLVTWASGNTIYF; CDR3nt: TGTGCCAGCAGCTTAGTAACCTGGGCCTCTGGAAACACCATATATTTT
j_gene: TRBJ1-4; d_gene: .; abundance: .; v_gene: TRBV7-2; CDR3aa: CASSQGLPGQNNEKLFF; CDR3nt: TGCGCCAGCAGCCAAGGTTTACCGGGGCAAAATAATGAAAAACTGTTTTTT
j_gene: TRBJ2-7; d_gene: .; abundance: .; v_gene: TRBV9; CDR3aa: CASSVGGITYEQYF; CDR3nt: TGTGCCAGCAGCGTAGGCGGAATAACCTACGAGCAGTACTTC
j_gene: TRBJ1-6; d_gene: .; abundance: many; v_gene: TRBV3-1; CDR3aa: CASSREVYNSPLHF; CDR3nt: TGTGCCAGCAGCCGGGAGGTTTATAATTCACCCCTCCACTTT
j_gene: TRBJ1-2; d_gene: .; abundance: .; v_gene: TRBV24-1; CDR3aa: CATSDFAVDYGYTF; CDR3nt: TGTGCCACCAGTGATTTCGCCGTAGACTATGGCTACACCTTC
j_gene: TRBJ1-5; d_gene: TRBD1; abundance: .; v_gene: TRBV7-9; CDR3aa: CASSGPGGGNEPQHF; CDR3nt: TGTGCCAGCAGCGGGCCAGGGGGCGGGAATGAGCCCCAGCATTTT
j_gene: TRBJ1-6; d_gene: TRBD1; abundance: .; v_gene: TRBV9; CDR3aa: CASSVGGQGSGSPLHF; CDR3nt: TGTGCCAGCAGCGTAGGGGGACAGGGATCTGGGTCACCCCTCCACTTT
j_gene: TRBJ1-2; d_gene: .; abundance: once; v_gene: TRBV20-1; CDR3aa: CSARGTANYGYTF; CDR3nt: TGCAGTGCTAGAGGCACAGCTAACTATGGCTACACCTTC
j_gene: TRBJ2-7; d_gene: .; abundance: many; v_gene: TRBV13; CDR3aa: CASSLSRDEQYF; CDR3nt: TGTGCCAGCAGCTTATCCAGAGACGAGCAGTACTTC
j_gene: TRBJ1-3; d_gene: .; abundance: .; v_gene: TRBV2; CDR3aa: CASSPRRGRSSGNTIYF; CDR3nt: TGTGCCAGCAGTCCCCGCCGGGGCAGGAGCTCTGGAAACACCATATATTTT
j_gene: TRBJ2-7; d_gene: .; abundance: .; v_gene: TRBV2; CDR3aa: CASSQKLPLTTGLGEQYF; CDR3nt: TGTGCCAGCAGCCAAAAACTTCCACTAACGACAGGCCTGGGCGAGCAGTACTTC
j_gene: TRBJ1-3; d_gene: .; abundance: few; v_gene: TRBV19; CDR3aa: CASGLQSSGNTIYF; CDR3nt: TGTGCCAGTGGATTACAGTCCTCTGGAAACACCATATATTTT
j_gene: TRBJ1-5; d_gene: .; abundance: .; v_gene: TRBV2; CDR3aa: CASTTRNQPQHF; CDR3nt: TGTGCCAGCACTACAAGAAATCAGCCCCAGCATTTT
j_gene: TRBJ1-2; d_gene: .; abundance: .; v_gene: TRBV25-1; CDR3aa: CASSRGVNYGYTF; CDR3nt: TGTGCCAGCTCACGCGGAGTAAACTATGGCTACACCTTC
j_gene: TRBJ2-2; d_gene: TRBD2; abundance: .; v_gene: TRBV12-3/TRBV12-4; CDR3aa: CASSFGLAVNTGELFF; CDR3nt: TGTGCCAGCAGTTTTGGACTAGCGGTGAACACCGGGGAGCTGTTTTTT
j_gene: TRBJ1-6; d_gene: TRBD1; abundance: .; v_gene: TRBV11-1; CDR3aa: CASSLLRTGTSPLHF; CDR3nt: TGTGCCAGCAGCTTATTGAGGACAGGGACTTCACCCCTCCACTTT
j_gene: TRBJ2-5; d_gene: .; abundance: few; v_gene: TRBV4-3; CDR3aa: CASSQRGGQKETQYF; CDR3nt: TGCGCCAGCAGCCAAAGGGGTGGACAGAAAGAGACCCAGTACTTC
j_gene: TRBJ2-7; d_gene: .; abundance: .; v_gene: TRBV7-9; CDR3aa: CASSYVGVSEQYF; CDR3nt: TGTGCCAGCAGTTACGTCGGGGTCTCAGAGCAGTACTTC
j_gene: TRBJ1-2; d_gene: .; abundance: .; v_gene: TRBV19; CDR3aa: CASSIDTRSYGYTF; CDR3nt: TGTGCCAGTAGTATAGACACAAGGAGCTATGGCTACACCTTC
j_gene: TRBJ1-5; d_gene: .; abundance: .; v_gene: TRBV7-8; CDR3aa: CASSLNPWGGFQPQHF; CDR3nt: TGTGCCAGCAGCTTAAACCCCTGGGGGGGATTTCAGCCCCAGCATTTT
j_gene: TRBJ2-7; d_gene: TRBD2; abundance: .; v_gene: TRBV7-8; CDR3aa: CASSRSGTSGSYEQYF; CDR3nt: TGCGCCAGCAGCCGCTCCGGGACTAGCGGCTCCTACGAGCAGTACTTC
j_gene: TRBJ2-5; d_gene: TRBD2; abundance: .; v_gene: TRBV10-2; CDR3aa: CASSQDTRGLTLETQYF; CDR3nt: TGTGCCAGCAGCCAAGATACCCGGGGACTAACCCTAGAGACCCAGTACTTC
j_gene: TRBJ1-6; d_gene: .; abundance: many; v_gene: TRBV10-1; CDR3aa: CASSGSDSPLHF; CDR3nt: TGCGCCAGCAGTGGGAGCGATTCACCCCTCCACTTT
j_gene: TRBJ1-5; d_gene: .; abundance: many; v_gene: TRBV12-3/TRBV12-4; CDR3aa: CASHNGRESQPQHF; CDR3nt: TGTGCCAGCCATAACGGAAGGGAGTCTCAGCCCCAGCATTTT
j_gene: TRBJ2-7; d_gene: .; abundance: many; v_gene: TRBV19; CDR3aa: CASSIGGWSSYEQYF; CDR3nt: TGTGCCAGTAGTATCGGCGGGTGGAGCTCCTACGAGCAGTACTTC
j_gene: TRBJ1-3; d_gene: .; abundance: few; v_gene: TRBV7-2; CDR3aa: CASSLSRKGAGNTIYF; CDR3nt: TGTGCCAGCAGCTTATCTCGTAAGGGGGCTGGAAACACCATATATTTT
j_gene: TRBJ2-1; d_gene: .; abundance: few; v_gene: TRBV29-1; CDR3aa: CSVFSRNEQFF; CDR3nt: TGCAGCGTTTTCAGCCGCAATGAGCAGTTCTTC
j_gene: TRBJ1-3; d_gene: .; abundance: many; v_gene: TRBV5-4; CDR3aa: CASSFIGLTGGNTIYF; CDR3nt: TGTGCCAGCAGTTTTATCGGACTCACTGGCGGAAACACCATATATTTT
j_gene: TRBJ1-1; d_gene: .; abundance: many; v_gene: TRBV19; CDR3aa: CASSGNGRNTEAFF; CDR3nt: TGTGCCAGTAGCGGGAATGGACGGAACACTGAAGCTTTCTTT
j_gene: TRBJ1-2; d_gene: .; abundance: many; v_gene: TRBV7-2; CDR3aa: CASSLAQVTNYGYTF; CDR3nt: TGTGCCAGCAGCTTAGCGCAAGTCACCAACTATGGCTACACCTTC
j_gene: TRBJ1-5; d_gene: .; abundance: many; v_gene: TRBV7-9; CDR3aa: CASSFDSGNQPQHF; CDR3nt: TGTGCCAGCAGTTTTGATTCGGGGAATCAGCCCCAGCATTTT
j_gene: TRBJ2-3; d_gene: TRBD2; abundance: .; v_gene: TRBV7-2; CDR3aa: CASSLTQRGPSDTQYF; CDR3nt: TGTGCCAGCAGCTTAACCCAGCGGGGGCCCTCGGATACGCAGTATTTT
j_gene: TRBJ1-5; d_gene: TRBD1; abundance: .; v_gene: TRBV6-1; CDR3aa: CASSSSIGQGLSQPQHF; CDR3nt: TGTGCCAGCAGCTCCAGCATTGGACAGGGGCTAAGTCAGCCCCAGCATTTT
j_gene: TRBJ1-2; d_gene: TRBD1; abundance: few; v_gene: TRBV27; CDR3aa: CASSSSGTGSLYGYTF; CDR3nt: TGTGCCAGCAGTTCTTCCGGGACAGGCTCACTATATGGCTACACCTTC
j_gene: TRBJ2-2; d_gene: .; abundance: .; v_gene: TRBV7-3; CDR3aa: CASSPDAVNTGELFF; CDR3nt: TGTGCCAGCAGCCCCGACGCGGTGAACACCGGGGAGCTGTTTTTT
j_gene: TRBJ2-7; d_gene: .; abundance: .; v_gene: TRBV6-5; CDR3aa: CASRPFSASYEQYF; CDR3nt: TGTGCCAGCAGGCCCTTTAGCGCGTCCTACGAGCAGTACTTC
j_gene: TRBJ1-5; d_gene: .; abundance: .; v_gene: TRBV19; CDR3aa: CASSTTDGSNQPQHF; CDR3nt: TGTGCCAGTAGCACAACCGACGGGAGCAATCAGCCCCAGCATTTT
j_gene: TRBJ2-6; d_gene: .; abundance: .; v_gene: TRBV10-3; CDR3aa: CAISEPTGVNVLTF; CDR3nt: TGTGCCATCAGTGAGCCGACGGGGGTCAACGTCCTGACTTTC
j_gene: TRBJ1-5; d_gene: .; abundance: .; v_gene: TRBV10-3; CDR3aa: CAIRLQGSNQPQHF; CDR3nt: TGTGCCATCAGACTTCAGGGTAGCAATCAGCCCCAGCATTTT
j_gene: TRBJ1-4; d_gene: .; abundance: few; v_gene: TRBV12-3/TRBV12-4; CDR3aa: CASRPAGGNEKLFF; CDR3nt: TGTGCCAGCAGACCAGCAGGAGGAAATGAAAAACTGTTTTTT
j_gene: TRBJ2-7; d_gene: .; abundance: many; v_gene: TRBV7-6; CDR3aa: CASSLGEAYEQYF; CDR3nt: TGTGCCAGCAGCTTAGGGGAGGCCTACGAGCAGTACTTC
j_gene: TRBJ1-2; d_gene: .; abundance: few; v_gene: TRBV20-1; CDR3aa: CSARDRTRNYGYTF; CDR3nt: TGCAGTGCTAGAGATCGTACCCGTAACTATGGCTACACCTTC
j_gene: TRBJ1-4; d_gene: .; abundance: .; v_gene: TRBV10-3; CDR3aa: CAISTLQEYEKLFF; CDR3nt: TGTGCCATCAGTACTTTACAGGAGTACGAAAAACTGTTTTTT
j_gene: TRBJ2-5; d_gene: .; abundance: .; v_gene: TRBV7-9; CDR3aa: CASSQPNPGDQETQYF; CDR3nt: TGTGCCAGCTCACAGCCTAACCCAGGAGATCAAGAGACCCAGTACTTC
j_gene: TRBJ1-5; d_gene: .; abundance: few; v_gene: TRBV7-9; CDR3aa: CASSSGPEGPQHF; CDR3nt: TGTGCCAGCAGCTCCGGACCCGAGGGGCCCCAGCATTTT
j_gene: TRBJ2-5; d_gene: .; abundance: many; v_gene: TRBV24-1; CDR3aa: CATSDLRTGQYF; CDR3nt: TGTGCCACCAGTGATCTCCGTACAGGGCAGTACTTC
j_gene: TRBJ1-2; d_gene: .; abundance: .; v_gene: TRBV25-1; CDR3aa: CASSYRQGYGYTF; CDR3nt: TGTGCCAGCAGCTACCGCCAGGGCTATGGCTACACCTTC
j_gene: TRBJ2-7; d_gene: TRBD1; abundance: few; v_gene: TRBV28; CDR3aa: CASSSWTGTSEQYF; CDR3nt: TGTGCCAGCAGTTCATGGACAGGGACGAGCGAGCAGTACTTC